These 12 T cell receptor beta chains originate from one sample sequenced in a study of T cell responses to AZD1222 COVID-19 vaccine. This table comes from immunoSEQ multiplex PCR, and its TCRdb copy is limited to in-frame clones, with some not included. Of 150,000 or so clones listed, around 88% are singletons. The sequenced sample was peripheral blood, obtained on day 0 of AZD1222 vaccination. The receptors shown here come from an adult in good health.

CDR3 DNA sequence: TGTGCCAGCAGTTACTCGCTAGGGTTTGCCTATGGCTACACCTTC. This encodes CASSYSLGFAYGYTF. V and J are TRBV6-5 and TRBJ1-2, with D unresolved. The CDR3 is 15 amino acids. From germline, CDR1 is MNHEY and CDR2 SVGAGI. V was pared by 0 bases and J by 4 bases, with 12 bases between.

The J gene is TRBJ1-1, the V gene TRBV19, with D uncertain. V dropped 4 bases and J dropped 1 base, with 10 bases sitting between them. Germline V CDR1 and CDR2: LNHDA, SQIVND (reference sequence). The CDR3 sequence is 14 residues long. CDR3 in DNA: TGTGCCAGTAGTACCCCCCGGACGAACACTGAAGCTTTCTTT. It translates to CASSTPRTNTEAFF.

In this sample, this clone turned up a few times. The V gene is TRBV2, the J gene TRBJ1-2, with 8 bases matching TRBD1. The CDR3 has 13 residues. CDR1 is SNHLY, CDR2 FYNNEI, per germline. The ends lost 6 bases at V and 5 bases at J; junction bases unmatched: 5. CDR3 residues: CASRGDRTYGYTF. CDR3 nucleotide sequence: TGTGCCAGCAGAGGGGACAGGACTTATGGCTACACCTTC.

This chain joins TRBV7-2 and TRBJ1-4; the match to TRBD1 covers 7 bases. CDR1 and CDR2 from the germline V gene are SGHTA and FQGNSA. Losses at the gene ends were 2 bases for V and 5 bases for J; bases not matched to a gene: 5. The CDR3 length is 15 residues. The chain's CDR3 is CASSLQGQSNEKLFF. CDR3 bases: TGTGCCAGCAGCTTACAGGGACAGTCCAATGAAAAACTGTTTTTT. The full variable domain, rest sourced from reference TRBV7-2 and TRBJ1-4, is GAGVSQSPSNKVTEKGKDVELRCDPISGHTALYWYRQSLGQGLEFLIYFQGNSAPDKSGLPSDRFSAERTGGSVSTLTIQRTQQEDSAVYLCASSLQGQSNEKLFFGSGTQLSVL.

This chain uses TRBV29-1 with TRBJ2-1; possible D gene TRBD2, 6 bases. V was pared by 1 base and J by 3 bases, with 25 bases between. The CDR3 totals 19 residues. CDR1 is SQVTM, CDR2 ANQGSEA, per germline. Here the CDR3 DNA reads TGCAGCGTTGAAGGGGTGGAGGGTCGAAATTGGGGCCTCTACAATGAGCAGTTCTTC. It yields the protein CSVEGVEGRNWGLYNEQFF.

The chain has TRBV9 and TRBJ1-2; D gene ambiguous. The CDR3 covers 13 residues. Germline V gene sequence: CDR1 SGDLS, CDR2 YYNGEE. Trimming pared 0 bases from V and 2 bases from J, leaving 5 bases between. The CDR3 DNA reads TGTGCCAGCAGCGTAGATCCGAACTATGGCTACACCTTC. This codes for CASSVDPNYGYTF.

The CDR3: CASKGQGNTEAFF. The CDR3 DNA reads as TGTGCCAGCAAGGGACAGGGGAACACTGAAGCTTTCTTT. The rearrangement joins TRBV2 to TRBJ1-1; the match to TRBD1 covers 9 bases. V shed 7 bases and J 1 base; nucleotides not matched to a gene: 1. There are 13 residues in the CDR3. Germline V gene sequence: CDR1 SNHLY, CDR2 FYNNEI.

The CDR3 DNA follows: TGTGCCAGTAGGGGCTGGGGGGACTCCGCTGAAGCTTTCTTT. This gives the protein CASRGWGDSAEAFF. The chain recombines TRBV19 with TRBJ1-1; tentative D call: TRBD1 (5 bases). The germline gives CDR1 LNHDA, CDR2 SQIVND (reference sequence). The CDR3 is 14 residues long. V was pared by 6 bases and J by 6 bases, with 17 bases between.

J is TRBJ2-3 and V is TRBV27; D is unresolved. The length of the CDR3 is 15 residues. CDR1 MNHEY and CDR2 SMNVEV come from the germline V gene (reference sequence). Trimming removed 5 bases from V and 1 base from J, with 13 bases in between. The CDR3 sequence: CASSIRSLGTDTQYF. Written as DNA, the CDR3 is TGTGCCAGCAGTATCCGGTCATTGGGCACAGATACGCAGTATTTT.

The rearrangement joins TRBV4-2 to TRBJ1-1; possible D gene TRBD1, 5 bases. V dropped 3 bases and J dropped 6 bases, with 23 bases sitting between them. Germline V CDR1 and CDR2: LGHNA, YNFKEQ. The CDR3 sequence is 17 residues long. CDR3 DNA: TGTGCCAGCAGCCAGGGGTTCCCCCAGGGAGGGTGGGCTGAAGCTTTCTTT. Protein sequence: CASSQGFPQGGWAEAFF.

V usage is TRBV19 and J usage is TRBJ2-2, with 15 bases lining up with TRBD2. Germline V gene lookup returns CDR1 LNHDA and CDR2 SQIVND (reference sequence). With 3 bases clipped from V and 4 bases from J, the junction kept 3 bases outside the gene matches. The CDR3 totals 17 residues. In DNA form, the CDR3 reads TGTGCCAGTAGTATCGGACTAGCGGGAGGGTTCACCGGGGAGCTGTTTTTT. Its protein product is CASSIGLAGGFTGELFF.

For the CDR3, the DNA is TGTGCCAGCAGCCCGACAGGAAACACCATATATTTT. Residues: CASSPTGNTIYF. The gene calls are TRBV9 and TRBJ1-3; D gene ambiguous. This CDR3 is built from 12 residues. V lost 4 bases to trimming and J lost 4 bases, with 6 bases between them. The V gene's germline CDR1 is SGDLS and CDR2 YYNGEE.